This TCR beta chain came from a study of T cell responses to AZD1222 COVID-19 vaccine. Study observations and caveats: In all cases, repertoires were sampled only after the peak T cell response.

Here immunoSEQ multiplex PCR was the method, and the copy in TCRdb shows in-frame clones only, minus some. Among 45,000 to 65,000 clones listed, about 87% were seen once. This clone showed up just a few times. Its target is not known. This sequence was found in an adult in good health. This sample comprised peripheral blood, obtained on day 0 of AZD1222 vaccination.

In DNA, the CDR3 is TGTGCCAGCAGCCAAACCGGGACTAGCGGCGAGCAGTACTTC. Translating it yields CASSQTGTSGEQYF. The genes are TRBV4-2 and TRBJ2-7; 11 nucleotides match TRBD2. Losses at the gene ends were 2 bases for V and 6 bases for J; bases not matched to a gene: 3. Germline-derived CDR1 and CDR2 are LGHNA and YNFKEQ. This CDR3 comprises 14 residues.